One sample yielded the 23 T cell receptor beta chains listed below, sequenced in a study of shared clonotypes between healthy human individuals. Profiling relied on immunoSEQ multiplex PCR, and the TCRdb table lists in-frame clones only, not all of them. The repertoire consists of 450,000 to 500,000 clones, with over 70% occurring once and the leading ten covering roughly 13%. Source material: PBMCs. These receptors came from a woman aged 40 to 50 in good health. Some clones in this sample may be carry-over from other donors' samples.

In this sample, this clone turned up many times. The CDR3 region is CASSVEANGENIQYF. In nucleotides, the CDR3 is TGTGCCAGCAGTGTTGAGGCGAACGGGGAAAACATTCAGTACTTC. V usage is TRBV2 and J usage is TRBJ2-4; the D gene is possibly TRBD2 (5 bases). The CDR3 spans 15 residues. Trimming removed 4 bases from V and 5 bases from J, with 15 bases in between. Germline V lookup: CDR1 SNHLY, CDR2 FYNNEI.

The V and J genes are TRBV6-1 and TRBJ1-2; 8 bases fit TRBD1. CDR3 length: 13 residues. The J segment lost 8 bases and the V segment lost 7 bases, leaving 9 bases of the junction unmatched. Germline V gene lookup returns CDR1 MNHNS and CDR2 SASEGT. The CDR3 protein is CASTDRGPWGYTF. In DNA, the CDR3 is TGTGCCAGCACAGACAGGGGCCCTTGGGGCTACACCTTC.

The chain recombines TRBV5-1 with TRBJ1-1; D unclear. CDR1 is SGHRS and CDR2 is YFSETQ in the germline V gene. Trimming pared 5 bases from V and 4 bases from J, leaving 12 bases between. This CDR3 has 13 amino acids. CDR3 DNA: TGCGCCAGCAGTTTCGACGGGCCCACTGAAGCTTTCTTT. Amino acid sequence: CASSFDGPTEAFF. The whole variable domain, remainder taken from reference TRBV5-1 and TRBJ1-1, is KAGVTQTPRYLIKTRGQQVTLSCSPISGHRSVSWYQQTPGQGLQFLFEYFSETQRNKGNFPGRFSGRQFSNSRSEMNVSTLELGDSALYLCASSFDGPTEAFFGQGTRLTVV.

V is TRBV5-1 and J is TRBJ2-7, with TRBD2 matching 7 bases. CDR3 length: 14 residues. From germline, CDR1 is SGHRS and CDR2 YFSETQ. V lost 4 bases to trimming and J lost 3 bases; unmatched junction nucleotides: 7. As DNA, the CDR3 is TGCGCCAGCAGCACCACGACTAGCAGCTACGAGCAGTACTTC. It translates to CASSTTTSSYEQYF. The full variable domain, rest sourced from reference TRBV5-1 and TRBJ2-7, is KAGVTQTPRYLIKTRGQQVTLSCSPISGHRSVSWYQQTPGQGLQFLFEYFSETQRNKGNFPGRFSGRQFSNSRSEMNVSTLELGDSALYLCASSTTTSSYEQYFGPGTRLTVT.

The chain is built from TRBV11-3 and TRBJ2-1; 10 positions agree with TRBD1. V was pared by 3 bases and J by 8 bases, with 7 bases of the junction left unmatched. CDR1 and CDR2 from the germline V gene are SGHNT and YENEEA. The CDR3 has 15 residues. The chain's CDR3 is CASSFGTGDQHEQFF. Written as DNA, the CDR3 is TGTGCCAGCAGCTTTGGGACAGGGGATCAGCATGAGCAGTTCTTC.

The chain combines TRBV19 with TRBJ1-5; a weak D match, TRBD1 (5 bases). Germline V gene sequence: CDR1 LNHDA, CDR2 SQIVND (reference sequence). Trimming took 3 bases from V and 6 from J, leaving 12 bases between them. The CDR3 loop spans 14 amino acids. CDR3 loop: CASSMVPGRQPQHF. Here the CDR3 DNA reads TGTGCCAGTAGTATGGTCCCAGGGCGTCAGCCCCAGCATTTT.

This clone showed up just once. A far larger clone differs by one base, so this is likely a read error. The CDR3 loop reads CASSYSMGNGYTF. The DNA for the CDR3 is TGTGCCAGCAGTTATAGCATGGGGAATGGCTACACCTTC. This chain links TRBV6-5 with TRBJ1-2; the D is unclear. The CDR3 sequence is 13 residues long. The V gene lost 3 bases and the J gene lost 6 bases, with 11 bases spanning the gap. Germline V gives CDR1 MNHEY, CDR2 SVGAGI.

The chain recombines TRBV7-2 with TRBJ2-1; D remains ambiguous. The CDR3 length is 11 residues. The V end was cut by 5 bases, the J end by 10 bases, with 9 bases between. Germline V gene lookup returns CDR1 SGHTA and CDR2 FQGNSA. This CDR3 is CASSAQIEQFF. CDR3 coding DNA: TGTGCCAGCAGCGCTCAGATCGAGCAGTTCTTC.

Worth noting for this clone: A far more abundant clone sits one base away, making this likely a read error. The J gene is TRBJ1-4, the V gene TRBV9; D might be TRBD1 (5 bases). The CDR3 covers 15 residues. CDR1 is SGDLS and CDR2 is YYNGEE in the germline V gene. V dropped 1 base and J dropped 4 bases, with 11 bases sitting between them. CDR3: CASSVYGAINEKLFF. In nucleotides, the CDR3 is TGTGCCAGCAGCGTATACGGGGCAATTAATGAAAAACTGTTTTTT.

As for this clone: A far bigger clonotype differs at one base, so this is likely a read error. The chain carries TRBV28 and TRBJ2-2; 7 bases line up with TRBD2. Germline V gene lookup returns CDR1 MDHEN and CDR2 SYDVKM. The J segment lost 1 base and the V segment lost 10 bases, leaving 12 bases of the junction unmatched. The CDR3 consists of 16 residues. The CDR3 bases are TGTGCCACCTCTGCACTAGCGTGGATGAACACCGGGGAGCTGTTTTTT. This codes for CATSALAWMNTGELFF.

J is TRBJ2-5 and V is TRBV5-4; 12 bases align to TRBD2. Germline-derived CDR1 and CDR2 are SGHNT and YYREEE (reference sequence). The trim removed 5 bases at V and 2 bases at J, leaving 7 bases unmatched. The CDR3 length is 16 residues. CDR3 in DNA: TGTGCCAGCAGACCCGGACTAGCGGGATCTCAAGAGACCCAGTACTTC. Translated, it gives CASRPGLAGSQETQYF.

The chain combines TRBV30 with TRBJ1-1; maybe TRBD1 (6 bases). CDR1 and CDR2 (germline): GTSNPN, SVGIG (reference sequence). The CDR3 spans 14 residues. Between the trimmed V and J ends, which lost 2 bases and 5 bases, there was a span of 15 bases. The CDR3: CAWSWSSTGTEAFF. The CDR3 region has the DNA TGTGCCTGGAGTTGGTCCTCGACAGGTACTGAAGCTTTCTTT.

The rearrangement joins TRBV2 to TRBJ2-7, with 9 bases that match TRBD1. Trimming took 4 bases from V and 2 from J; bases not matched to a gene: 6. The CDR3 has 15 amino acids. Per the germline V gene, CDR1 is SNHLY and CDR2 is FYNNEI. The CDR3 DNA reads TGTGCCAGCAGTGCCAACAGGGGGCCGACCTACGAGCAGTACTTC. As protein: CASSANRGPTYEQYF.

This clone was observed a single time. A far bigger clonotype differs at one base, so this is likely a read error. This sequence joins TRBV28 and TRBJ2-5; D is unresolved. The germline V gene encodes CDR1 MDHEN and CDR2 SYDVKM. This CDR3 has 13 residues. V shed 8 bases and J shed 0 bases, with 10 bases lying between them. CDR3 DNA: TGTGCCAGCCGCCCTGAGGACCAAGAGACCCAGTACTTC. This codes for CASRPEDQETQYF.

The genes are TRBV4-3 and TRBJ2-7; D gene unclear. Germline V lookup: CDR1 LGHNA, CDR2 YSLEER. The ends were cut back, 0 bases at V and 7 bases at J, with 13 bases in the middle. This CDR3 spans 14 amino acids. The CDR3 nucleotides read TGCGCCAGCAGCCAAGATGTCGCCTTCGTTGAGCAGTACTTC. This sequence encodes CASSQDVAFVEQYF.

This clone appeared once. The CDR3 here is CASSLGHGDRDTQYF. The CDR3 coding sequence is TGTGCCAGCAGCTTAGGGCACGGGGATCGAGATACGCAGTATTTT. V is TRBV7-9 and J is TRBJ2-3, with D possibly TRBD2 on 5 matching bases. V gave up 1 base and J gave up 5 bases, with 13 bases separating them. This CDR3 is 15 amino acids long. CDR1 is SEHNR, CDR2 FQNEAQ, per germline (reference sequence).

The V call is TRBV19, the J call TRBJ2-1; 13 nucleotides align to TRBD2. With 4 bases clipped from V and 9 bases from J, the junction kept 12 bases outside the gene matches. The CDR3 runs 17 residues. The germline V gene encodes CDR1 LNHDA and CDR2 SQIVND (reference sequence). CDR3 in DNA: TGTGCCAGTAGTACTGGTTTGGGACTAGCGGGAACTGGTGAGCAGTTCTTC. Its protein product is CASSTGLGLAGTGEQFF.

The V gene is TRBV20-1, the J gene TRBJ2-5, with no clear D. TRBJ2-7 matches the DNA end more closely, so the J call is doubtful. Per the germline V gene, CDR1 is DFQATT and CDR2 is SNEGSKA (reference sequence). The CDR3 consists of 11 residues. The CDR3 loop reads CSARRNYEQYF. The CDR3 DNA reads as TGCAGTGCTCGTAGAAACTACGAGCAGTACTTC.

The chain uses TRBV28 and TRBJ2-2, with 7 bases that match TRBD2. The germline gives CDR1 MDHEN, CDR2 SYDVKM. This CDR3 spans 14 amino acids. J lost 8 bases, V lost 11 bases, and 14 bases had no gene match. This CDR3 reads CASQEGGISGELFF. DNA of the CDR3: TGTGCCTCCCAGGAGGGAGGGATTTCGGGGGAGCTGTTTTTT.

The rearrangement links TRBV5-4 to TRBJ1-2; 9 bases align to TRBD1. V gave up 3 bases and J gave up 3 bases; unmatched junction bases: 6. Germline lookup yields CDR1 SGHNT and CDR2 YYREEE (reference sequence). This CDR3 spans 15 amino acids. The CDR3 coding sequence is TGTGCCAGCAGCTACAGGGGGCAGGGGGACTATGGCTACACCTTC. Encoded protein: CASSYRGQGDYGYTF.

This chain uses TRBV7-2 with TRBJ2-7; D uncertain. The CDR3 totals 12 residues. The germline gives CDR1 SGHTA, CDR2 FQGNSA. Between the trimmed V and J ends, which lost 4 bases and 7 bases, there was a span of 11 bases. This chain's CDR3 is CASSSINLEQYF. The CDR3 DNA reads TGTGCCAGCAGCTCCATCAATCTGGAGCAGTACTTC.

A note on this clone: This likely stems from a read error, as it lies one base from a far larger clone. The same CDR3 is also encoded by other DNA sequences in this sample. The chain has TRBV2 and TRBJ1-2; perhaps TRBD1 as D (6 bases). This CDR3 has 16 amino acids. Germline CDR1 and CDR2: SNHLY and FYNNEI. V lost 3 bases, J lost 7 bases, and 21 bases lay in between. The CDR3 coding sequence is TGTGCCAGCAGTGAGGAGGCCGGGACGACAGGTGGTGGCTACACCTTC. It translates to CASSEEAGTTGGGYTF.

This clone was picked up a small number of times. This probably arose from a read error, given a far larger clone one base away. This rearrangement joins TRBV11-2 to TRBJ2-7, with 11 nucleotides matching TRBD2. This CDR3 is 15 amino acids long. Trimming took 4 bases from V and 2 from J; bases not matched to a gene: 4. Per germline, CDR1 SGHAT and CDR2 FQNNGV. CDR3 residues: CASSSIAGGAYEQYF. In nucleotides, the CDR3 is TGTGCCAGCAGCTCCATAGCGGGAGGGGCCTACGAGCAGTACTTC.